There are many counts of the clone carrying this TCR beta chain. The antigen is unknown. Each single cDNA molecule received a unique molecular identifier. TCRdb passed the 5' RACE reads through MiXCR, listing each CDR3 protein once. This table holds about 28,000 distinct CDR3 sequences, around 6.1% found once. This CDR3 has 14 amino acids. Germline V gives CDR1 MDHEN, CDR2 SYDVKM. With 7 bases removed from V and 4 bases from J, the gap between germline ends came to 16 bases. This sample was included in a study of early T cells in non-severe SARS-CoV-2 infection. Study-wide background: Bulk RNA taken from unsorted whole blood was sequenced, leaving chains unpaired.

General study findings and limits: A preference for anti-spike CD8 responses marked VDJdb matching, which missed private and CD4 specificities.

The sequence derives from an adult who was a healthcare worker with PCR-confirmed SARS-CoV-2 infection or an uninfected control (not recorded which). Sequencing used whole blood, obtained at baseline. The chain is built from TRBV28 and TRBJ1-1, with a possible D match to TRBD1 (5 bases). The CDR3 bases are TGTGCCAGCACCCGCCCAGGGAGTGGCACTGAAGCTTTCTTT. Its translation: CASTRPGSGTEAFF.